There are a few counts of the clone carrying this T cell receptor beta chain. What it recognizes is unknown. This specimen comes from a study of T cell responses to AZD1222 COVID-19 vaccine. Study findings and constraints: The repertoires were collected only after the peak T cell response.

Repertoires were generated with immunoSEQ multiplex PCR, while TCRdb's copy carries only in-frame clones and drops some. The data hold roughly 200,000 clones, with less than 95% observed a single time. From germline, CDR1 is SGHTA and CDR2 FQGTGA. Trimming took 3 bases from V and 8 from J, leaving 11 bases between them. The CDR3 is 13 residues long. This sample comprised peripheral blood, obtained 28 days after the second dose of the MenACWY control vaccine. This chain connects TRBV7-3 to TRBJ2-1; perhaps TRBD2 as D (5 bases). This TCR was recovered from an adult who received the MenACWY meningococcal vaccine as a control. Here the CDR3 reads CASSLTNSDEQFF. For the CDR3, the DNA is TGTGCCAGCAGCTTGACTAACTCGGATGAGCAGTTCTTC.